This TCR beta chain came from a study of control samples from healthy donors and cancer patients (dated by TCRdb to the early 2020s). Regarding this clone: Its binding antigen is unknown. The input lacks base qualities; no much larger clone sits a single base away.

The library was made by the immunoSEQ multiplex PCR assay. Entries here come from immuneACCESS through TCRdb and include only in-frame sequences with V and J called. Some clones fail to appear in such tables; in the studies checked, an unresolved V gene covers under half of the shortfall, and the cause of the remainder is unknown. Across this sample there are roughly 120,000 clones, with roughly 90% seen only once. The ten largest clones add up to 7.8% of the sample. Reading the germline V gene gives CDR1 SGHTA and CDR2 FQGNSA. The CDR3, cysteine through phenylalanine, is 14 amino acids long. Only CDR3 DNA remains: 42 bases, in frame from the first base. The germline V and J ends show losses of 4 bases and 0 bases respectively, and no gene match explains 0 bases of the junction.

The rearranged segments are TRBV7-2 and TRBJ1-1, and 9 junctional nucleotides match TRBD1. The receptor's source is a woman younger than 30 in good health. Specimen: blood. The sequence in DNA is TGTGCCAGCAGCTGGGACAGGGTGAACACTGAAGCTTTCTTT. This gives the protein CASSWDRVNTEAFF.